The entry below describes one T cell receptor (beta chain). Generated by immunoSEQ multiplex PCR, the TCRdb table keeps only in-frame clones and is missing some. The table records approximately 330,000 clones, roughly 85% of them present only once. The study recruited people aged about 18 to 89 years across roughly 23 US areas. Allocation to cohorts depended on clinical history reported by the participants. This sample is part of a study of blood T cell repertoires in COVID-19. As for the study in general: Nucleic acid was either cDNA or gDNA, and it came from T cells, B-cell-depleted T cells, or PBMCs.

The sequenced sample was PBMCs or T cells enriched from blood (not recorded which). The receptor comes from a woman aged 40-49 years with acute COVID-19.

The CDR3, as DNA: TGTGCCACCAGCCCCCGGACAGCTATGAACACTGAAGCTTTCTTT. It specifies CATSPRTAMNTEAFF. The chain is built from TRBV15 and TRBJ1-1, with D maybe TRBD1 (6 bases). Trimming took off 5 bases at V and 0 bases at J, with 13 bases between the two ends. CDR1 is LNHNV, CDR2 YYDKDF, per germline (reference sequence). The CDR3 loop spans 15 amino acids.